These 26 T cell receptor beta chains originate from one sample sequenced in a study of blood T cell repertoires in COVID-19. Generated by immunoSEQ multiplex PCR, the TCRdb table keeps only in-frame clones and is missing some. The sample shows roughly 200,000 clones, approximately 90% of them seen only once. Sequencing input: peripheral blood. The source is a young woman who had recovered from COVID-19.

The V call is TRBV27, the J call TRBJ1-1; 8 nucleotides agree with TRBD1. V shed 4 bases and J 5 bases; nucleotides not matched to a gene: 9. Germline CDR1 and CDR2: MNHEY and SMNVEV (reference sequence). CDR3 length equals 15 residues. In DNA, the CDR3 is TGTGCCAGCAGTTCTACCCAGGGGGCGAAAACTGAAGCTTTCTTT. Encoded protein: CASSSTQGAKTEAFF.

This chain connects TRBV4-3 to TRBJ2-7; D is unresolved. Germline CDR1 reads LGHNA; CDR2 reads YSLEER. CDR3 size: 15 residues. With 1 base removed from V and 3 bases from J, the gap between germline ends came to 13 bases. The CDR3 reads CASSQGVGLSYEQYF. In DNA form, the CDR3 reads TGCGCCAGCAGCCAAGGGGTGGGCCTGAGCTACGAGCAGTACTTC.

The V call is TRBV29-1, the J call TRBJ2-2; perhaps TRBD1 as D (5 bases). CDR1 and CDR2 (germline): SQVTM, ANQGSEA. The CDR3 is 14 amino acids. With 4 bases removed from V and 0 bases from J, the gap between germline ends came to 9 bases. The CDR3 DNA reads TGCAGCGTTGCAGGGCTAACGAACACCGGGGAGCTGTTTTTT. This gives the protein CSVAGLTNTGELFF.

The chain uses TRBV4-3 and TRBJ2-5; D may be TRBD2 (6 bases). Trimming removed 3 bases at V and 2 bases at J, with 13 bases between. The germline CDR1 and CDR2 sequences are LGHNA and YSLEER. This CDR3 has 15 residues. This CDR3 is CASSQQLTRQETQYF. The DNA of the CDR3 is TGCGCCAGCAGCCAGCAACTGACTAGGCAAGAGACCCAGTACTTC.

CDR3 DNA: TGTGCCAGCAGCGACTGGGGGGCAACTAATGAAAAACTGTTTTTT. This translates into CASSDWGATNEKLFF. The chain links TRBV5-6 to TRBJ1-4; D may be TRBD1 (5 bases). Trimming pared 4 bases from V and 0 bases from J, leaving 10 bases between. The CDR3 runs 15 residues. CDR1 SGHDT and CDR2 YYEEEE come from the germline V gene.

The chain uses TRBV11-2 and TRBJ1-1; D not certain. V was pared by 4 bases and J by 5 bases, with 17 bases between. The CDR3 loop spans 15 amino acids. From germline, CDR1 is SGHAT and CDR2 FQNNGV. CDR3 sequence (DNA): TGTGCCAGCAGCTCCTTATATGCGGGTGGGACTGAAGCTTTCTTT. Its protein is CASSSLYAGGTEAFF.

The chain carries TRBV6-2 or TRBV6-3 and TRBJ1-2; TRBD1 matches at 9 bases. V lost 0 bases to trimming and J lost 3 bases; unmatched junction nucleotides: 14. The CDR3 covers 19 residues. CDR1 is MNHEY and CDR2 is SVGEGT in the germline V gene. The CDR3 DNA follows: TGTGCCAGCAGTTACTCGATCCGGGACAGGGTCGTTATAGACTATGGCTACACCTTC. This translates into CASSYSIRDRVVIDYGYTF.

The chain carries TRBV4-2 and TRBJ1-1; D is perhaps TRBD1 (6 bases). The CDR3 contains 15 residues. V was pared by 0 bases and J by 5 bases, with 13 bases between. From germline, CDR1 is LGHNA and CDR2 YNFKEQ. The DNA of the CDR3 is TGTGCCAGCAGCCAAGATGTAGGACAGCGGACTGAAGCTTTCTTT. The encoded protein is CASSQDVGQRTEAFF.

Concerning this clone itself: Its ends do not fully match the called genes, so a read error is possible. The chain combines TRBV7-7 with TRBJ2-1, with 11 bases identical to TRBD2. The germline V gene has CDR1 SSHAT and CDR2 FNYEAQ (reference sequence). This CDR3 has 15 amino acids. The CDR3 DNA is TGTGCTAGCAGCTTAGCGGGAGGGCCGGACAATGAGCAGTTCTTC. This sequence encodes CASSLAGGPDNEQFF.

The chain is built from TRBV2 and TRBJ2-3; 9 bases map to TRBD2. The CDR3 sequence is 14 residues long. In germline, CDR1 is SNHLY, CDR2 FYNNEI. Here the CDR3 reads CGATRGGGADTQYF. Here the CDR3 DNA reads TGTGGCGCAACCCGGGGCGGGGGGGCGGATACGCAGTATTTT.

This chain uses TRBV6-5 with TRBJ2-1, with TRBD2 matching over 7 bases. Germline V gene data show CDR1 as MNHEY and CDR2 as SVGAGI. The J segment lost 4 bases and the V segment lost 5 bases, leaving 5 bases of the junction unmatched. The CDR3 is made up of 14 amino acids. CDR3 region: CASSTRDYYNEQFF. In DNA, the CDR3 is TGTGCCAGCAGTACCAGGGACTATTACAATGAGCAGTTCTTC.

Here the CDR3 DNA reads TGTGCCAGCAGTCACGGGACTAGCAGTGGGGTAGAGACCCAGTACTTC. It encodes CASSHGTSSGVETQYF. The V call is TRBV6-2 or TRBV6-3, the J call TRBJ2-5; 9 nucleotides line up with TRBD2. Germline V gives CDR1 MNHEY, CDR2 SVGEGT. V lost 5 bases and J lost 4; bases outside the gene matches: 11. CDR3 size: 16 residues.

CDR3 protein: CAWSVKGAQEKLFF. In nucleotides, the CDR3 is TGTGCCTGGAGTGTTAAGGGGGCGCAAGAAAAACTGTTTTTT. The chain recombines TRBV30 with TRBJ1-4, with TRBD1 matching 7 bases. CDR1 and CDR2 from the germline V gene are GTSNPN and SVGIG (reference sequence). V lost 0 bases, J lost 8 bases, and 6 bases stayed unmatched. The CDR3 covers 14 residues.

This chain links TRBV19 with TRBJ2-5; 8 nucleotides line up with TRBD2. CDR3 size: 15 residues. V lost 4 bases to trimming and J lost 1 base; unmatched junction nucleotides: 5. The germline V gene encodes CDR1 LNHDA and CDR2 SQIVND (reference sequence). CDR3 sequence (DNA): TGTGCCAGTAGTACGATCGGGGGGGCCCAAGAGACCCAGTACTTC. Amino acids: CASSTIGGAQETQYF.

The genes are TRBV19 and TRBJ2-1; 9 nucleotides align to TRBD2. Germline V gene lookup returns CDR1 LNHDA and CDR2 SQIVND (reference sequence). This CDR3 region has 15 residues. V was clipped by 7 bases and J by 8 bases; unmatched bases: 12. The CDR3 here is CASNRLGGRADEQFF. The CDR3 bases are TGTGCCAGTAACCGTCTTGGCGGGAGGGCCGATGAGCAGTTCTTC. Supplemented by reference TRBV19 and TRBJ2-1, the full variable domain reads DGGITQSPKYLFRKEGQNVTLSCEQNLNHDAMYWYRQDPGQGLRLIYYSQIVNDFQKGDIAEGYSVSREKKESFPLTVTSAQKNPTAFYLCASNRLGGRADEQFFGPGTRLTVL.

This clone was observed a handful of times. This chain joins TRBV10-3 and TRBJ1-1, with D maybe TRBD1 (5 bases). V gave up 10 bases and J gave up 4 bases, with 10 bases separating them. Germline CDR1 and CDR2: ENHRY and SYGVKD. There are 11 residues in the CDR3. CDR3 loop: CATIDSTEAFF. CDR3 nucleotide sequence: TGTGCCACCATAGACAGCACTGAAGCTTTCTTT.

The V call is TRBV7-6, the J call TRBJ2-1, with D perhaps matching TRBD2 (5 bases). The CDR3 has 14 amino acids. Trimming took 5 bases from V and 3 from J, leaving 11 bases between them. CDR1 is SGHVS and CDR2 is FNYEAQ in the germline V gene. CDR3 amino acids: CASSQRRGYNEQFF. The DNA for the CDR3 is TGTGCCAGCAGCCAACGCCGGGGCTACAATGAGCAGTTCTTC.

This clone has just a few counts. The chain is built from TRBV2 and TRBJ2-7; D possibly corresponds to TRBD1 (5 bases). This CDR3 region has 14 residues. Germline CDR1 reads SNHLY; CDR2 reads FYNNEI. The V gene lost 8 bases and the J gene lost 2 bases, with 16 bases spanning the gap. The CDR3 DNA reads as TGTGCCAGCGGGGCGAGCGCCGTAACCTACGAGCAGTACTTC. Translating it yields CASGASAVTYEQYF.

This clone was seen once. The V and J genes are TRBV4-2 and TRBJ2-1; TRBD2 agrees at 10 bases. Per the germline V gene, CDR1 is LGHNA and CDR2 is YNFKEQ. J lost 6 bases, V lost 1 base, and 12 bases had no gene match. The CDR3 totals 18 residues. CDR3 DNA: TGTGCCAGCAGCCAAGGACTAGCGGGCGGCCCCGACGTCAATGAGCAGTTCTTC. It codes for CASSQGLAGGPDVNEQFF.

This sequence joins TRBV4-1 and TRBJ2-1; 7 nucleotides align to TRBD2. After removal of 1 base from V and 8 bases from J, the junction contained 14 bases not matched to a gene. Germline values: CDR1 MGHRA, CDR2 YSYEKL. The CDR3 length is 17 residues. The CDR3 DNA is TGCGCCAGCAGCCAAGGCGGCGCAGGACTAGTAATCTATGAGCAGTTCTTC. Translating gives CASSQGGAGLVIYEQFF.

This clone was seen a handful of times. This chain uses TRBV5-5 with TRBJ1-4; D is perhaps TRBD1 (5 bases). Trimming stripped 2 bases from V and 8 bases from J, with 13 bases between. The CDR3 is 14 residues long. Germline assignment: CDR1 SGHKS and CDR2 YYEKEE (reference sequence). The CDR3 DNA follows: TGTGCCAGCAGCTTTCTGCAGGGTAGCGAAAAACTGTTTTTT. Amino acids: CASSFLQGSEKLFF.

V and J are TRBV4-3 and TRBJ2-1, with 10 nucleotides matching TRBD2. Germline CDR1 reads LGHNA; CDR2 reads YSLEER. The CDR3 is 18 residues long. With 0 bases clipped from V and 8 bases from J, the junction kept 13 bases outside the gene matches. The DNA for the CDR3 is TGCGCCAGCAGCCAAGATCTCCTACTAGCGGGAATAGGCGATGAGCAGTTCTTC. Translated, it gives CASSQDLLLAGIGDEQFF.

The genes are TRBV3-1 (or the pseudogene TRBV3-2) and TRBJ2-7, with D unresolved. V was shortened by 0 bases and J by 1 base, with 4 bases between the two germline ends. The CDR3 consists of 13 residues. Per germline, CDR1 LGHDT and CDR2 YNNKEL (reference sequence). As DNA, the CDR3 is TGTGCCAGCAGCCAAGAATCGTCCTACGAGCAGTACTTC. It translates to CASSQESSYEQYF.

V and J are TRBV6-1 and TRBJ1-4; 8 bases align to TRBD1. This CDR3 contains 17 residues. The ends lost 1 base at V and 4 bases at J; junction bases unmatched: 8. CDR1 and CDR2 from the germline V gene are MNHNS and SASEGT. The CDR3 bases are TGTGCCAGCAGTGAAGGTGCAGGGGGCAAGGGTAATGAAAAACTGTTTTTT. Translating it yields CASSEGAGGKGNEKLFF.

DNA of the CDR3: TGCGCCAGCAGCTGGCTAGCGGGAGGCGAGACCCAGTACTTC. Translated: CASSWLAGGETQYF. The chain uses TRBV5-1 and TRBJ2-5; 11 bases map to TRBD2. The CDR3 loop spans 14 amino acids. Trimming at V came to 3 bases and at J to 5 bases, leaving 3 bases not matched to a gene. Germline CDR1 is SGHRS and CDR2 is YFSETQ. Supplemented by reference TRBV5-1 and TRBJ2-5, the full variable domain reads KAGVTQTPRYLIKTRGQQVTLSCSPISGHRSVSWYQQTPGQGLQFLFEYFSETQRNKGNFPGRFSGRQFSNSRSEMNVSTLELGDSALYLCASSWLAGGETQYFGPGTRLLVL.

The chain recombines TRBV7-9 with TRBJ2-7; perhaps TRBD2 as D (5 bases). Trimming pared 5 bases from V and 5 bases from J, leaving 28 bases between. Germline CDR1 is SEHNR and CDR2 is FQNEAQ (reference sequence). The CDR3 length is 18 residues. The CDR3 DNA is TGTGCCAGCAGCCACCGAGATTACAGACCCCGAGGGCACGACGAGCAGTACGTC. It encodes CASSHRDYRPRGHDEQYV.